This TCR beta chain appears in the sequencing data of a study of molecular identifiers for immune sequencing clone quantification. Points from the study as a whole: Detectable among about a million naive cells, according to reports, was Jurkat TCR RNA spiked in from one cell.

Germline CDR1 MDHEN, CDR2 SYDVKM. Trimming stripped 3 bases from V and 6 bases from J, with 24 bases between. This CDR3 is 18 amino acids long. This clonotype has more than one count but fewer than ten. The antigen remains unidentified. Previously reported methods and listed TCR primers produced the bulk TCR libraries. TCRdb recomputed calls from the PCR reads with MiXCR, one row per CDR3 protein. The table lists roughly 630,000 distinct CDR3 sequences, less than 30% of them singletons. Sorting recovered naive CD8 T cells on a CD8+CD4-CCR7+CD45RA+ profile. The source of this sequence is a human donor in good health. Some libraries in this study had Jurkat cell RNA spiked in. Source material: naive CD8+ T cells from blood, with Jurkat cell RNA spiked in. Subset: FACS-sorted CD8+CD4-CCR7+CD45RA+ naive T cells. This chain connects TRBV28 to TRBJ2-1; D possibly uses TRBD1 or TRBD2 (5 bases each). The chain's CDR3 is CASSFRFGRGAPFNEQFF. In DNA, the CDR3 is TGTGCCAGCAGTTTCCGGTTCGGGCGAGGGGCCCCGTTCAATGAGCAGTTCTTC.